This T cell receptor (beta chain) derives from a study of Ad26.COV2.S vaccination and SARS-CoV-2 variants. Comment on this clone: What it binds is not known.

The assay was immunoSEQ multiplex PCR, and TCRdb's table has in-frame clones only and misses some. The sample gives roughly 400,000 clones, 70% to 90% of which show up once; around 2% is in the top ten. This sample's treatment: some 20 received Ad26.COV2.S at low or high dose, single or two shots; 5 received placebo; per-sample allocation not given. The samples were gathered on day 63 after the first injection of vaccine or placebo. The germline V and J ends were trimmed by 4 bases and 7 bases, with 10 bases remaining between them. This CDR3 has 12 residues. In germline, CDR1 is MNHEY, CDR2 SMNVEV (reference sequence). Findings of the study overall: Vaccinated individuals (as opposed to placebo recipients) had higher spike-specific TCR breadth.

V gene TRBV27 combines with J gene TRBJ1-2; no clear D. Sequenced material: peripheral blood, taken in a trial of Ad26.COV2.S vaccine versus placebo. This TCR was recovered from a person between 18 and 60 years old who received the Ad26.COV2.S COVID-19 vaccine or a placebo. CDR3 region: CASSSPLGGYTF. CDR3 bases: TGTGCCAGCAGTTCCCCCTTAGGTGGCTACACCTTC.